Detailed here is one T cell receptor (beta chain). The data derive from a study of blood T cell repertoires in COVID-19. Study information: T cells, B-cell-depleted T cells, or PBMCs provided the cDNA or gDNA that served as material.

Trimming removed 7 bases from V and 1 base from J, with 14 bases in between. Germline V gene sequence: CDR1 LNHDA, CDR2 SQIVND (reference sequence). This CDR3 region has 15 residues. Measured with immunoSEQ multiplex PCR; TCRdb has only the in-frame clones, and not every one. The sample lists under 550,000 clones, 85% to 90% occurring once. Those enrolled in Seattle joined during active infection and were followed longitudinally afterward. The source material was peripheral blood. The receptor was derived from a man aged 18-30 years with COVID-19, enrolled during active disease. The chain recombines TRBV19 with TRBJ1-5, with D possibly matching TRBD1 (6 bases). In nucleotides, the CDR3 is TGTGCCAGTATCATGAGAGGGGGAAGCAATCAGCCCCAGCATTTT. Translation gives CASIMRGGSNQPQHF. Full variable domain (missing parts from reference TRBV19 and TRBJ1-5): DGGITQSPKYLFRKEGQNVTLSCEQNLNHDAMYWYRQDPGQGLRLIYYSQIVNDFQKGDIAEGYSVSREKKESFPLTVTSAQKNPTAFYLCASIMRGGSNQPQHFGDGTRLSIL.